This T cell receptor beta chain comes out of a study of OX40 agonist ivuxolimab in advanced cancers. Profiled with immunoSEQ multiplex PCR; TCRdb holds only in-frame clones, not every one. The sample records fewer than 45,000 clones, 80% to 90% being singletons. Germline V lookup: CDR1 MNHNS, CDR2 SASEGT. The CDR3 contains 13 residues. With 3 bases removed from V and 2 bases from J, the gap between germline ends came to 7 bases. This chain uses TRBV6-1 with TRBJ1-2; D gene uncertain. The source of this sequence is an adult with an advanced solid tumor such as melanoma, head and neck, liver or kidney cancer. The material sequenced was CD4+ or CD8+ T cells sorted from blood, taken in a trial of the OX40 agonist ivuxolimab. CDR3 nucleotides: TGTGCCAGCAGTGAGAGCAGAAACTATGGCTACACCTTC. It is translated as CASSESRNYGYTF.